The 11 T cell receptor beta chains given below trace back to one sample, sequenced in a study of neurological immune-mediated disorders. TCRdb itself ran the 5' RACE reads through MiXCR, one entry per CDR3 protein. The sample consists of about 21,000 distinct CDR3 sequences, less than 8% of them appearing once. Material: CD8+ T cells from blood. These receptor sequences come from a man aged 18 to 30 in good health.

This clonotype was seen many times. The chain couples TRBV5-5 to TRBJ2-7; D is uncertain. Germline-derived CDR1 and CDR2 are SGHKS and YYEKEE (reference sequence). CDR3 length: 14 residues. The germline V and J ends were trimmed by 3 bases and 2 bases, with 12 bases remaining between them. The CDR3 spells CASSSVVTTYEQYF. CDR3 coding DNA: TGTGCCAGCAGCTCGGTGGTCACGACCTACGAGCAGTACTTC.

In this sample, this clonotype turned up many times. The chain uses TRBV6-6 and TRBJ2-2; no definite D call. Germline CDR1 reads MNHNY; CDR2 reads SVGAGI (reference sequence). Trimming took 2 bases from V and 6 from J, leaving 1 base between them. This CDR3 is built from 11 residues. Here the CDR3 DNA reads TGTGCCAGCAGTTACGCCGGGGAGCTGTTTTTT. Its translation is CASSYAGELFF.

This clonotype occurred many times. The chain joins TRBV13 to TRBJ2-1; 7 bases match TRBD2. This CDR3 region has 12 residues. With 5 bases clipped from V and 9 bases from J, the junction kept 4 bases outside the gene matches. CDR1 PRHDT and CDR2 FYEKMQ come from the germline V gene (reference sequence). This chain's CDR3 is CASSSTSVEQFF. CDR3 nucleotide sequence: TGTGCCAGCAGCAGCACTAGCGTTGAGCAGTTCTTC.

This clonotype was picked up many times. The CDR3, as DNA: TGTGCCAGCAGCTTAGGGACAGCAGCTAACTATGGCTACACCTTC. It is translated as CASSLGTAANYGYTF. The chain carries TRBV7-2 and TRBJ1-2; TRBD1 might be the D (6 bases). Trimming shortened V by 1 base and J by 0 bases, and 9 bases separated the two germline ends. The CDR3 is 15 residues long. Germline assignment: CDR1 SGHTA and CDR2 FQGNSA.

By share, this clonotype ranks as medium-sized (0.01 to 0.1%). V gene TRBV2 combines with J gene TRBJ2-1, with D possibly matching TRBD2 (5 bases). The CDR3 contains 14 residues. Per the germline V gene, CDR1 is SNHLY and CDR2 is FYNNEI. V was trimmed by 8 bases and J by 6 bases, leaving 17 bases between them. The CDR3 DNA sequence: TGTGCCAGCCCACCCCTCACTAGTACCAATGAGCAGTTCTTC. This codes for CASPPLTSTNEQFF.

This clonotype was counted many times. The chain has TRBV9 and TRBJ1-1; D might be TRBD1 (5 bases). V lost 0 bases to trimming and J lost 4 bases, with 10 bases between them. The V gene's germline CDR1 is SGDLS and CDR2 YYNGEE. The CDR3 is made up of 14 amino acids. The CDR3 DNA reads TGTGCCAGCAGCGTAGATGGGGGAGGCACTGAAGCTTTCTTT. Translation: CASSVDGGGTEAFF.

This clonotype was counted ten times or more. This chain links TRBV3-1 with TRBJ2-1; D may be TRBD2 (5 bases). Looked up from germline, CDR1 is LGHDT and CDR2 is YNNKEL (reference sequence). This CDR3 contains 16 residues. Trimming pared 1 base from V and 4 bases from J, leaving 14 bases between. The CDR3 nucleotides read TGTGCCAGCAGCCAAGGGACTTCCGGAGATTACAATGAGCAGTTCTTC. Residues: CASSQGTSGDYNEQFF.

Regarding this clonotype: A much larger clone sits a single nucleotide away, making a read error possible. The rearrangement links TRBV6-5 to TRBJ2-1, with TRBD1 matching 9 bases. The length of the CDR3 is 15 residues. Germline V gene data show CDR1 as MNHEY and CDR2 as SVGAGI. The CDR3 is CASSPTGGSYNEHFF. The CDR3 region has the DNA TGTGCCAGCAGTCCTACAGGGGGCTCCTACAATGAGCATTTCTTC.

In its sample, this clonotype was seen many times. V usage is TRBV27 and J usage is TRBJ1-1, with D perhaps matching TRBD1 (5 bases). V lost 7 bases, J lost 1 base, and 16 bases lay in between. The CDR3 is 15 amino acids. In germline, CDR1 is MNHEY, CDR2 SMNVEV (reference sequence). CDR3: CASISFGAGNTEAFF. The CDR3 nucleotides read TGTGCCAGCATAAGTTTCGGGGCGGGGAACACTGAAGCTTTCTTT.

This clonotype was detected ten times or more. The rearrangement uses TRBV6-5 and TRBJ1-6; D not certain. The V gene lost 7 bases and the J gene lost 7 bases, with 20 bases spanning the gap. Germline V lookup: CDR1 MNHEY, CDR2 SVGAGI. The CDR3 length is 16 residues. CDR3 nucleotides: TGTGCCAGCAATTCCTCCGTCGTACCCGGGAATTCACCCCTCCACTTT. This encodes CASNSSVVPGNSPLHF.

This clonotype has a count of ten or more. This chain uses TRBV6-6 with TRBJ2-3; no definite D call. The germline V gene has CDR1 MNHNY and CDR2 SVGAGI (reference sequence). There are 15 residues in the CDR3. V was trimmed by 1 base and J by 2 bases, leaving 10 bases between them. The CDR3 coding sequence is TGTGCCAGCAGTTACTTCAGGACCGACACAGATACGCAGTATTTT. Protein product: CASSYFRTDTDTQYF.